Listed here are 5 T cell receptor beta chains from one sample, sequenced in a study of blood T cell repertoires in COVID-19. Only in-frame clones appear in the TCRdb table, and some are missing; sequencing was by immunoSEQ multiplex PCR. Among around 200,000 clones listed, around nine tenths were seen once. The sample was peripheral blood. These receptors were obtained from a man aged 60 to 69 who had recovered from COVID-19.

The chain couples TRBV28 to TRBJ2-5; 12 nucleotides match TRBD2. The CDR3 length is 15 residues. J was trimmed by 4 bases and V by 4 bases; bases with no gene match: 4. The V gene's germline CDR1 is MDHEN and CDR2 SYDVKM. For the CDR3, the DNA is TGTGCCAGCAGTTCTAGCGGGAGGGAGGCAGAGACCCAGTACTTC. It encodes CASSSSGREAETQYF.

The chain recombines TRBV24-1 with TRBJ1-2; TRBD1 aligns across 9 bases. The CDR3 runs 14 residues. Germline CDR1 KGHDR, CDR2 SFDVKD. The ends lost 5 bases at V and 4 bases at J; junction bases unmatched: 4. The CDR3 here is CATSGDRELYGYTF. In DNA, the CDR3 is TGTGCCACCAGTGGGGACAGGGAGCTCTATGGCTACACCTTC.

This clone was observed a single time. This rearrangement joins TRBV5-1 to TRBJ1-2; 7 nucleotides line up with TRBD1. With 0 bases clipped from V and 1 base from J, the junction kept 3 bases outside the gene matches. The CDR3 spans 15 residues. Germline-derived CDR1 and CDR2 are SGHRS and YFSETQ. The CDR3 DNA reads TGCGCCAGCAGCTTGGTCCAGGGGGGTAACTATGGCTACACCTTC. Residues: CASSLVQGGNYGYTF.

The rearrangement uses TRBV19 and TRBJ1-2; D is uncertain. The germline V gene has CDR1 LNHDA and CDR2 SQIVND (reference sequence). V was shortened by 5 bases and J by 8 bases, with 15 bases between the two germline ends. The CDR3 length is 13 residues. CDR3 sequence (DNA): TGTGCCAGTAGTTTCTTTAGCTCGATAGGCTACACCTTC. Its protein is CASSFFSSIGYTF.

This sequence joins TRBV5-1 and TRBJ2-3, with D maybe TRBD1 (6 bases). Looked up from germline, CDR1 is SGHRS and CDR2 is YFSETQ. This CDR3 contains 14 residues. Trimming removed 7 bases from V and 7 bases from J, with 19 bases in between. The CDR3 loop is CASHREGQRNTQYF. In DNA form, the CDR3 reads TGCGCCAGCCACAGGGAAGGGCAAAGAAATACGCAGTATTTT.